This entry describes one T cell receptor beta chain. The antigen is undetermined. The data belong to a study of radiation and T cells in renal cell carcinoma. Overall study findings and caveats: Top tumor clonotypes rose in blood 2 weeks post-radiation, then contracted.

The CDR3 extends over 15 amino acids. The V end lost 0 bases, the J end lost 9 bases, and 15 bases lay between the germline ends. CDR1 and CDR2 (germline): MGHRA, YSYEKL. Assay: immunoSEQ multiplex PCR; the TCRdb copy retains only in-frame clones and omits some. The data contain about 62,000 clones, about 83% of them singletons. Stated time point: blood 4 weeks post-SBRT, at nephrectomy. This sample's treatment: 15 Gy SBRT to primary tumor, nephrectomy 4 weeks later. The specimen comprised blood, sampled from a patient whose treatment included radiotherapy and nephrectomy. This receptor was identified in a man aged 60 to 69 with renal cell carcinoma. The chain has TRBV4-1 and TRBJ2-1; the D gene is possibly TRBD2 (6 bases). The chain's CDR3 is CASSQDGLARTEQFF. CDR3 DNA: TGCGCCAGCAGCCAAGATGGTCTAGCGCGGACTGAGCAGTTCTTC.